This TCR beta chain was recovered during a study of blood T cell repertoires in COVID-19. As for the study in general: Collection of acute and convalescent COVID-19 samples took place in the United States, Italy and Spain.

The CDR3 spans 14 residues. Looked up from germline, CDR1 is GTSNPN and CDR2 is SVGIG (reference sequence). V shed 1 base and J shed 4 bases, with 11 bases lying between them. Authors' methods: Amplification from reference gene primers served as the basis for estimated nucleated cell counts. The protocol was immunoSEQ multiplex PCR, while the TCRdb copy is restricted to in-frame clones and leaves out a portion. Clonal size and the V and J genes are those of that table, whereas D and trimming came from the DNA. The top ten clones hold about 7% of a sample with about 180,000 clones, about four fifths of them seen once. As to this clone: Other DNA sequences from this sample encode an identical CDR3 as well.

The chain combines TRBV30 with TRBJ2-1; D perhaps matches TRBD2 (6 bases). This receptor was obtained from a human donor in a cohort sampled during active COVID-19. Input material: peripheral blood. The CDR3 bases are TGTGCCTGGAGTGCCGGGACTGTGTACAATGAGCAGTTCTTC. Translated: CAWSAGTVYNEQFF.